The clone carrying this T cell receptor beta chain appeared many times. The antigen is undetermined. Time point in this sample: longitudinal time-point 3. These data originate in a study of neurological immune-mediated disorders. The study, taken as a whole, reports: The absence of shared CDR3 amino acid sequences among expanded clones across subjects suggests private repertoires in all groups.

5'RACE with 10-nucleotide random UMIs generated the cDNA. In TCRdb, the 5' RACE reads were re-called with MiXCR into one record per CDR3 protein. The profile shows tens of thousands of distinct CDR3 sequences, roughly 12% of them singletons. Germline assignment: CDR1 DFQATT and CDR2 SNEGSKA (reference sequence). The CDR3 covers 16 residues. V was clipped by 1 base and J by 4 bases, with 16 bases between them. This receptor was taken from a male donor with HTLV-1-associated myelopathy (HAM/TSP). This chain links TRBV20-1 with TRBJ1-4, with D perhaps matching TRBD1 (5 bases). Sequenced: PBMCs. The DNA of the CDR3 is TGCAGTGCTAGAGGGGGGGTGGGAGGAGTTAATGAAAAACTGTTTTTT. Its protein product is CSARGGVGGVNEKLFF.